Each of the 32 T cell receptor beta chains below was sequenced from the same sample in a study of OX40 agonist ivuxolimab in advanced cancers. The protocol was immunoSEQ multiplex PCR, while the TCRdb copy is restricted to in-frame clones and leaves out a portion. Of 75,000 to 80,000 clones in the sample, 94% were seen once. The source material was CD4+ or CD8+ T cells sorted from blood, sampled in a trial of the OX40 agonist ivuxolimab. Every receptor here comes from an adult with an advanced solid tumor such as melanoma, head and neck, liver or kidney cancer.

The chain employs TRBV19 and TRBJ1-5; D not resolved. Between the trimmed V and J ends, which lost 7 bases and 7 bases, there was a span of 14 bases. CDR1 is LNHDA, CDR2 SQIVND, per germline (reference sequence). The CDR3 length is 13 residues. This chain's CDR3 is CASNINGRQPQHF. CDR3 sequence (DNA): TGTGCCAGTAATATTAATGGTCGACAGCCCCAGCATTTT.

This rearrangement joins TRBV16 to TRBJ1-1, with D unresolved. The CDR3 has 13 amino acids. Trimming stripped 0 bases from V and 0 bases from J, with 2 bases between. Germline V gene data show CDR1 as KGHSY and CDR2 as FQNENV. DNA of the CDR3: TGTGCCAGCAGCCAATCTCTGAACACTGAAGCTTTCTTT. Translation gives CASSQSLNTEAFF.

The rearrangement joins TRBV7-9 to TRBJ2-6; D is undetermined. CDR1 and CDR2 (germline): SEHNR, FQNEAQ (reference sequence). The V and J ends lost 1 base and 0 bases respectively, with 4 bases between them. The CDR3 covers 15 residues. Here the CDR3 reads CASSLEGSGANVLTF. The CDR3 DNA is TGTGCCAGCAGCTTAGAGGGCTCTGGGGCCAACGTCCTGACTTTC.

The CDR3 region has the DNA TGTGCCAGCAGCTTGGGACAGCTTAATGAAAAACTGTTTTTT. Translating gives CASSLGQLNEKLFF. The chain couples TRBV5-5 to TRBJ1-4, with D perhaps matching TRBD1 (5 bases). Looked up from germline, CDR1 is SGHKS and CDR2 is YYEKEE (reference sequence). V lost 0 bases, J lost 4 bases, and 7 bases lay in between. The CDR3 length is 14 residues.

This chain links TRBV10-3 with TRBJ2-1; D is undetermined. The CDR3 has 15 amino acids. V gave up 6 bases and J gave up 4 bases, with 16 bases separating them. Germline values: CDR1 ENHRY, CDR2 SYGVKD. CDR3 in amino acids: CAISDPETVYNEQFF. In DNA, the CDR3 is TGTGCCATCAGCGACCCCGAGACGGTTTACAATGAGCAGTTCTTC.

The chain couples TRBV11-2 to TRBJ2-3; 13 bases fit TRBD2. CDR1 and CDR2 (germline): SGHAT, FQNNGV. The CDR3 is 19 residues long. V shed 0 bases and J 3 bases; nucleotides not matched to a gene: 9. This CDR3 reads CASSLEQGLAGEGTDTQYF. The CDR3 nucleotides are TGTGCCAGCAGCTTAGAACAAGGACTAGCGGGAGAGGGTACAGATACGCAGTATTTT.

The CDR3 spells CASSLFSGAEGYTF. DNA of the CDR3: TGTGCCAGCAGCTTGTTTTCGGGGGCTGAGGGCTACACCTTC. The V call is TRBV5-6, the J call TRBJ1-2; weak D call: TRBD1 (6 bases). Germline loops: CDR1 SGHDT, CDR2 YYEEEE. The CDR3 length is 14 residues. The V and J ends lost 1 base and 8 bases respectively, with 15 bases between them.

The chain has TRBV7-3 and TRBJ2-2; the D gene is possibly TRBD2 (5 bases). Per the germline V gene, CDR1 is SGHTA and CDR2 is FQGTGA. V lost 1 base and J lost 7, with 7 bases in between. This CDR3 is 13 amino acids long. The CDR3 sequence is CASSLIEGGELFF. The CDR3 DNA reads TGTGCCAGCAGCTTAATAGAGGGCGGGGAGCTGTTTTTT.

V gene TRBV7-2 combines with J gene TRBJ1-5; D perhaps matches TRBD1 (6 bases). This CDR3 is built from 15 residues. Germline V CDR1 and CDR2: SGHTA, FQGNSA. Trimming shortened V by 5 bases and J by 0 bases, and 11 bases separated the two germline ends. The CDR3 protein is CASSLGGYSNQPQHF. The CDR3 nucleotides read TGTGCCAGCAGCCTAGGGGGGTATAGCAATCAGCCCCAGCATTTT.

V is TRBV4-1 and J is TRBJ2-1; 16 positions agree with TRBD2. J lost 10 bases, V lost 4 bases, and 7 bases had no gene match. Per germline, CDR1 MGHRA and CDR2 YSYEKL. This CDR3 spans 16 amino acids. The CDR3 DNA follows: TGCGCCAGCAGCCCGGGACTAGCGGGAGGGCCGTTGGAGCAGTTCTTC. This codes for CASSPGLAGGPLEQFF.

The chain joins TRBV19 to TRBJ2-3, with D hard to call. Between the trimmed V and J ends, which lost 0 bases and 0 bases, there was a span of 13 bases. This CDR3 region has 17 residues. Germline V gives CDR1 LNHDA, CDR2 SQIVND (reference sequence). CDR3 DNA sequence: TGTGCCAGTAGTATAGAGGGCCACGTTTTGAGCACAGATACGCAGTATTTT. Its protein is CASSIEGHVLSTDTQYF.

The chain links TRBV7-2 to TRBJ2-1, with 7 bases aligning to TRBD2. J lost 7 bases, V lost 5 bases, and 17 bases had no gene match. The CDR3 is made up of 17 amino acids. Germline CDR1 SGHTA, CDR2 FQGNSA. CDR3 DNA: TGTGCCAGCAGCCCCCCCCTCTGGCGGGAGATCCTAAATGAGCAGTTCTTC. Protein: CASSPPLWREILNEQFF. Full variable domain (remainder filled in from reference TRBV7-2 and TRBJ2-1): GAGVSQSPSNKVTEKGKDVELRCDPISGHTALYWYRQSLGQGLEFLIYFQGNSAPDKSGLPSDRFSAERTGGSVSTLTIQRTQQEDSAVYLCASSPPLWREILNEQFFGPGTRLTVL.

This clone was detected once. DNA for the CDR3: TGTGCCAGCACCCGGGACAGGGAACTCTATGGCTACACCTTC. Amino acid sequence: CASTRDRELYGYTF. The genes are TRBV6-5 and TRBJ1-2; 9 nucleotides match TRBD1. From germline, CDR1 is MNHEY and CDR2 SVGAGI. The CDR3 has 14 residues. The V and J ends lost 7 bases and 4 bases, in that order; junction bases with no gene match: 7.

The CDR3 protein is CASSSGQGGEKLFF. The CDR3 nucleotides read TGTGCCAGCAGCTCGGGACAGGGGGGTGAAAAACTGTTTTTT. V is TRBV7-8 and J is TRBJ1-4; 11 nucleotides line up with TRBD1. The germline gives CDR1 SGHVS, CDR2 FQNEAQ. V lost 4 bases and J lost 7; bases outside the gene matches: 2. The CDR3 runs to 14 residues.

The J gene is TRBJ2-7, the V gene TRBV9; tentatively, D is TRBD2 (5 bases). The V gene lost 3 bases and the J gene lost 3 bases, with 13 bases spanning the gap. Germline CDR1 is SGDLS and CDR2 is YYNGEE. CDR3 size: 14 residues. The CDR3, as DNA: TGTGCCAGCAGCGCCGGACCTGGGAGCTACGAGCAGTACTTC. This sequence encodes CASSAGPGSYEQYF.

The J gene is TRBJ1-2, the V gene TRBV11-2; D unclear. V was shortened by 4 bases and J by 6 bases, with 12 bases between the two germline ends. CDR1 is SGHAT, CDR2 FQNNGV, per germline. The CDR3 is 13 amino acids. The CDR3 region is CASSSQRVDGYTF. CDR3 coding DNA: TGTGCCAGCAGCTCACAGAGGGTGGATGGCTACACCTTC.

Worth noting for this clone: A much larger clone lies a single base off, so this may be a read error. The chain is built from TRBV5-6 and TRBJ2-7; a possible D gene is TRBD2 (6 bases). V lost 2 bases to trimming and J lost 3 bases, with 6 bases between them. Germline assignment: CDR1 SGHDT and CDR2 YYEEEE. The CDR3 is made up of 12 amino acids. The CDR3 reads CASSFGGYEQYF. In DNA, the CDR3 is TGTGCCAGCAGCTTCGGGGGCTACGAGCAGTACTTC.

V gene TRBV9 combines with J gene TRBJ2-5, with no clear D. V lost 0 bases and J 5 bases, leaving 8 bases between the germline ends. The germline V gene has CDR1 SGDLS and CDR2 YYNGEE. The CDR3 runs to 13 residues. The CDR3 reads CASSVDSTETQYF. In DNA, the CDR3 is TGTGCCAGCAGCGTAGATTCCACTGAGACCCAGTACTTC. The variable domain in full, completed from reference TRBV9 and TRBJ2-5, reads DSGVTQTPKHLITATGQRVTLRCSPRSGDLSVYWYQQSLDQGLQFLIQYYNGEERAKGNILERFSAQQFPDLHSELNLSSLELGDSALYFCASSVDSTETQYFGPGTRLLVL.

The chain is built from TRBV19 and TRBJ1-1; D might be TRBD1 (5 bases). Trimming pared 0 bases from V and 2 bases from J, leaving 16 bases between. Germline loops: CDR1 LNHDA, CDR2 SQIVND (reference sequence). The CDR3 extends over 17 amino acids. CDR3 sequence reads: CASSIDLGRDTNTEAFF. The DNA of the CDR3 is TGTGCCAGTAGTATAGATTTGGGGCGGGATACCAACACTGAAGCTTTCTTT.

The chain couples TRBV27 to TRBJ1-1; the match to TRBD1 covers 11 bases. Germline values: CDR1 MNHEY, CDR2 SMNVEV (reference sequence). This CDR3 region has 16 residues. V was clipped by 3 bases and J by 3 bases; unmatched bases: 6. The CDR3 spells CASSFDWTGGYTEAFF. For the CDR3, the DNA is TGTGCCAGCAGTTTCGACTGGACAGGGGGCTACACTGAAGCTTTCTTT.

CDR3 region: CASSPRTVRGYGYTF. CDR3 sequence (DNA): TGTGCCAGCAGCCCGAGGACAGTTCGGGGTTATGGCTACACCTTC. This sequence joins TRBV7-9 and TRBJ1-2, with D perhaps TRBD1 (6 bases). Deletions cut 5 bases from V and 5 bases from J, with 18 bases between. Germline-derived CDR1 and CDR2 are SEHNR and FQNEAQ (reference sequence). The CDR3 runs to 15 residues.

This chain uses TRBV5-1 with TRBJ1-1; D is possibly TRBD1 (6 bases). This CDR3 is built from 12 residues. The V and J ends lost 1 base and 8 bases respectively, with 9 bases between them. Germline V gene lookup returns CDR1 SGHRS and CDR2 YFSETQ. The CDR3, as DNA: TGCGCCAGCAGCTTGAACAGGGCAGAAGCTTTCTTT. This sequence encodes CASSLNRAEAFF.

The V gene is TRBV4-3, the J gene TRBJ2-1, with D tentatively TRBD1 (6 bases). The germline gives CDR1 LGHNA, CDR2 YSLEER. The CDR3 is 17 amino acids. Trimming removed 0 bases at V and 4 bases at J, with 16 bases between. For the CDR3, the DNA is TGCGCCAGCAGCCAAGACACAACAGGGATCCCATACAATGAGCAGTTCTTC. This codes for CASSQDTTGIPYNEQFF.

The chain links TRBV5-6 to TRBJ2-7; D uncertain. CDR3 length: 11 residues. V lost 5 bases and J lost 3, with 6 bases in between. Germline V CDR1 and CDR2: SGHDT, YYEEEE. The CDR3 spells CASSSLYEQYF. The CDR3 region has the DNA TGTGCCAGCAGTTCTCTCTACGAGCAGTACTTC.

The chain combines TRBV6-5 with TRBJ2-1, with 8 bases matching TRBD2. This CDR3 has 15 amino acids. V lost 6 bases to trimming and J lost 8 bases; unmatched junction nucleotides: 12. Germline V gene lookup returns CDR1 MNHEY and CDR2 SVGAGI. This CDR3 reads CASSPPMRGDHEQFF. The CDR3 coding sequence is TGTGCCAGCAGCCCCCCTATGCGGGGGGACCATGAGCAGTTCTTC.

J is TRBJ1-1 and V is TRBV4-3; D gene unclear. Trimming took off 1 base at V and 3 bases at J, with 9 bases between the two ends. The CDR3 runs to 14 residues. The germline V gene has CDR1 LGHNA and CDR2 YSLEER. CDR3 residues: CASSQAWVDTEAFF. The CDR3 region has the DNA TGCGCCAGCAGCCAAGCTTGGGTCGACACTGAAGCTTTCTTT.

This clone was picked up a small number of times. The chain uses TRBV27 and TRBJ2-7; D ambiguous. Germline V gene sequence: CDR1 MNHEY, CDR2 SMNVEV (reference sequence). CDR3 length: 14 residues. V was trimmed by 0 bases and J by 0 bases, leaving 6 bases between them. Written as DNA, the CDR3 is TGTGCCAGCAGTTTATCAGGTTCCTCCTACGAGCAGTACTTC. Protein product: CASSLSGSSYEQYF.

The chain carries TRBV6-4 and TRBJ2-2; no definite D call. Per the germline V gene, CDR1 is MRHNA and CDR2 is SNTAGT. The CDR3 loop spans 16 amino acids. V lost 1 base to trimming and J lost 2 bases, with 11 bases between them. The CDR3 sequence is CASSDFGRHNTGELFF. The DNA for the CDR3 is TGTGCCAGCAGTGACTTTGGACGTCATAACACCGGGGAGCTGTTTTTT.

CDR3 residues: CASSMGEGKNIQYF. CDR3 coding DNA: TGTGCCAGTAGTATGGGAGAGGGCAAAAACATTCAGTACTTC. This rearrangement joins TRBV19 to TRBJ2-4, with D perhaps TRBD2 (5 bases). This CDR3 has 14 amino acids. CDR1 is LNHDA and CDR2 is SQIVND in the germline V gene (reference sequence). V lost 3 bases and J lost 3, with 9 bases in between.

This chain connects TRBV5-1 to TRBJ2-5; no clear D gene. V was shortened by 0 bases and J by 1 base, with 10 bases between the two germline ends. The CDR3 consists of 15 residues. CDR1 and CDR2 (germline): SGHRS, YFSETQ. The CDR3 protein is CASSLGADLQETQYF. The CDR3 DNA reads TGCGCCAGCAGCTTGGGGGCGGACCTCCAAGAGACCCAGTACTTC.

The chain uses TRBV7-9 and TRBJ2-7; 7 bases align to TRBD1. Losses at the gene ends were 3 bases for V and 0 bases for J; bases not matched to a gene: 11. CDR3 length: 17 amino acids. Germline V gene data show CDR1 as SEHNR and CDR2 as FQNEAQ (reference sequence). The CDR3 sequence: CASSFGLYTGDSYEQYF. The CDR3 nucleotides read TGTGCCAGCAGCTTCGGGCTTTATACAGGGGACTCCTACGAGCAGTACTTC.

The chain carries TRBV27 and TRBJ1-2; no clear D gene. CDR1 is MNHEY, CDR2 SMNVEV, per germline (reference sequence). The germline V and J ends were trimmed by 4 bases and 4 bases, with 7 bases remaining between them. The CDR3 spans 12 residues. The CDR3 spells CASSSGFYGYTF. The CDR3 DNA reads TGTGCCAGCAGTTCTGGCTTCTATGGCTACACCTTC.